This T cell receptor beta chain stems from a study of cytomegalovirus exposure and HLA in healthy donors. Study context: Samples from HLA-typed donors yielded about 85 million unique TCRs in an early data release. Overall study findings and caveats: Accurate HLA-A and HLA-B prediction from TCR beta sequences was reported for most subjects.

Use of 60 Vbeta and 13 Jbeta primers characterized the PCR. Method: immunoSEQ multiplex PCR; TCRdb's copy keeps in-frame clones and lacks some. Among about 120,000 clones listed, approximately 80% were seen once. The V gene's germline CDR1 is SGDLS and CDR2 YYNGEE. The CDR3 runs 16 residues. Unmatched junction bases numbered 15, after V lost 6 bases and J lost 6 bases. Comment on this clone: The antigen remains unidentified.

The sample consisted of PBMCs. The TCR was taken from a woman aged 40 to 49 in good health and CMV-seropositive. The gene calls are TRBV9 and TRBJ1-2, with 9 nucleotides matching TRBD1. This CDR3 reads CASTGEPDRGTNGYTF. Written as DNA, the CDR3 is TGTGCCAGCACGGGGGAACCGGACAGGGGAACGAATGGCTACACCTTC. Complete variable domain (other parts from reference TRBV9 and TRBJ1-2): DSGVTQTPKHLITATGQRVTLRCSPRSGDLSVYWYQQSLDQGLQFLIQYYNGEERAKGNILERFSAQQFPDLHSELNLSSLELGDSALYFCASTGEPDRGTNGYTFGSGTRLTVV.